This T cell receptor beta chain was identified in a study of blood T cells in healthy people across ages. A second PCR of roughly 7 to 11 cycles used a sample-barcoded 5' primer and a J-beta primer mix. Via MiXCR, TCRdb re-called the 5' RACE reads, giving one row per CDR3 protein. The table includes some 850,000 distinct CDR3 sequences, 20% to 30% detected once. As for this clonotype: Its antigen is not identified.

V was trimmed by 2 bases and J by 4 bases, leaving 14 bases between them. The germline V gene encodes CDR1 MNHEY and CDR2 SVGEGT. This CDR3 contains 15 residues. Study results and caveats: The fall in TCR beta diversity per million T cells was roughly linear with age.

This sample also appeared in a second study, on T cells of mothers and their children. That source reports: Each child contributed about 3 million TCR beta CDR3 reads, while each mother contributed over 8 million.

The sequencing input was blood. This TCR was recovered from a boy younger than 18 in good health. The rearrangement uses TRBV6-2 or TRBV6-3 and TRBJ2-5, with D perhaps matching TRBD1 (5 bases). CDR3 bases: TGTGCCAGCAGTTACGGTCAGACAGATTTAGAGACCCAGTACTTC. The encoded protein is CASSYGQTDLETQYF.